This TCR beta chain was sequenced during a study of T cells in localized non-small cell lung cancer. The repertoire was sequenced with immunoSEQ multiplex PCR; TCRdb's copy has only in-frame clones and lacks some. The sample contains more than 15,000 clones, roughly 81% of which appear only once. The CDR3 length is 15 residues. Germline V gene data show CDR1 as ENHRY and CDR2 as SYGVKD. Trimming left V 3 bases short and J 1 base short, with 7 bases between. In regard to this clone: Its antigen is not known.

General observations from the study: The study found T cell clonality highest in uninvolved adjacent lung, above tumor. An association was observed between higher blood T cell density and longer overall survival. Adjacent lung was found to contain a median around 58 of the top 100 tumor clones.

The rearrangement joins TRBV10-3 to TRBJ2-6, with D uncertain. This sequence was found in a male donor aged 60 or older with stage I lung adenocarcinoma. This specimen was peripheral blood, taken before any cancer treatment. CDR3 sequence: CAISDASSGANVLTF. CDR3 in DNA: TGTGCCATCAGTGACGCATCTTCTGGGGCCAACGTCCTGACTTTC.